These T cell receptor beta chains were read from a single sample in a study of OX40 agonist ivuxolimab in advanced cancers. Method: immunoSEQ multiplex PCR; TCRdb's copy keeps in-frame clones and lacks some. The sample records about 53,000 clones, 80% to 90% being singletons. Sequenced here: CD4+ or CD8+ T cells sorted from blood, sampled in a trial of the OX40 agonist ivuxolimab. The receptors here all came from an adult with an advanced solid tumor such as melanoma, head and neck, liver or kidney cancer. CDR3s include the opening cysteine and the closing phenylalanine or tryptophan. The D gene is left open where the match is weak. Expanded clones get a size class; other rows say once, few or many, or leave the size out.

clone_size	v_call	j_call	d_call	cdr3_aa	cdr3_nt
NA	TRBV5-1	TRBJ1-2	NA	CASSLGYGYTF	TGCGCCAGCAGCTTAGGCTATGGCTACACCTTC
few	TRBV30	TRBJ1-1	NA	CAWSDNMNTEAFF	TGTGCCTGGAGCGACAACATGAACACTGAAGCTTTCTTT
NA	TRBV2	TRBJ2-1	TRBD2	CASSEASGGSREQFF	TGTGCCAGCAGTGAAGCTAGCGGGGGGTCCCGTGAGCAGTTCTTC
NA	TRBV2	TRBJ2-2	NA	CASRVAVNTGELFF	TGTGCCAGCAGGGTAGCGGTAAACACCGGGGAGCTGTTTTTT
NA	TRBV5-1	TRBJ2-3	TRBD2	CASSFQGLEFADTQYF	TGCGCCAGCAGCTTTCAGGGACTAGAGTTCGCAGATACGCAGTATTTT
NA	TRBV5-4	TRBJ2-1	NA	CASSYRDSPYNEQFF	TGTGCCAGCAGCTACCGGGACTCGCCCTACAATGAGCAGTTCTTC
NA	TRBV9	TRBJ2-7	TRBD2	CASSAQSTSDEQYF	TGTGCCAGCAGCGCACAATCCACTAGCGACGAGCAGTACTTC
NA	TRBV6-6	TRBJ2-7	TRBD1	CASSIGQGADEQYF	TGTGCCAGCAGTATCGGACAGGGGGCCGACGAGCAGTACTTC
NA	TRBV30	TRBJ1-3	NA	CAADRASGNTIYF	TGTGCCGCCGACAGAGCCTCTGGAAACACCATATATTTT
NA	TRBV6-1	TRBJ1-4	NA	CASSPGRRNEKLFF	TGTGCCAGCAGTCCGGGACGGCGGAATGAAAAACTGTTTTTT
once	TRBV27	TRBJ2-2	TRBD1	CASNPAGGSSSYTGELFF	TGTGCCAGCAACCCCGCAGGGGGATCCTCATCTTACACCGGGGAGCTGTTTTTT
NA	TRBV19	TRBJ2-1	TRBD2	CASSISGGLGVEQFF	TGTGCCAGTAGTATATCGGGGGGGCTAGGTGTCGAGCAGTTCTTC
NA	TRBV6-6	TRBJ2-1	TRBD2	CASTYNRGLASDEQFF	TGTGCCAGCACATACAACCGGGGACTAGCTTCCGATGAGCAGTTCTTC
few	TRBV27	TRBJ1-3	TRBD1	CASSRTGASGNTIYF	TGTGCCAGCAGTAGGACAGGGGCCTCTGGAAACACCATATATTTT
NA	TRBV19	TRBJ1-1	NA	CASSIRSVGNTEAFF	TGTGCCAGTAGTATAAGGTCCGTAGGTAACACTGAAGCTTTCTTT
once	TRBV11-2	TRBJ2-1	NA	CASSPGLNNEQFF	TGTGCCAGCAGCCCGGGACTGAACAATGAGCAGTTCTTC
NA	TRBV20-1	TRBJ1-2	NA	CISKGEGYTF	TGCATAAGCAAGGGGGAGGGCTACACCTTC
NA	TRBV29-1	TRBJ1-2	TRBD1	CSVRTGADYGYTF	TGCAGCGTTCGGACAGGGGCAGACTATGGCTACACCTTC
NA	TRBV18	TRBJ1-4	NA	CASSPNSGQNINEKLFF	TGTGCCAGCTCACCAAATTCTGGACAGAATATCAATGAAAAACTGTTTTTT
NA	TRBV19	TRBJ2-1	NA	CASNDRANEQFF	TGTGCCAGTAACGATAGGGCTAATGAGCAGTTCTTC
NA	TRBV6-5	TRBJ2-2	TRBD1	CASTRTGETPGELFF	TGTGCCAGTACCCGGACAGGGGAGACGCCCGGGGAGCTGTTTTTT
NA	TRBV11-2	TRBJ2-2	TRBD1	CASSPDRGNTGELFF	TGTGCCAGCAGCCCCGACAGGGGGAACACCGGGGAGCTGTTTTTT
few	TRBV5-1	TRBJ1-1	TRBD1	CASSAGTVNTEAFF	TGCGCCAGCAGCGCCGGGACAGTGAACACTGAAGCTTTCTTT
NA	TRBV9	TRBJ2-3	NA	CASSVADNLPTDTQYF	TGTGCCAGCAGCGTAGCCGACAATCTTCCCACAGATACGCAGTATTTT
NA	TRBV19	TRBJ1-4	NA	CASEFRGGGEKLFF	TGTGCCAGCGAATTCAGGGGCGGCGGCGAAAAACTGTTTTTT
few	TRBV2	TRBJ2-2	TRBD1	CASSGTGYALFF	TGTGCCAGCAGCGGGACAGGGTATGCGCTGTTTTTT
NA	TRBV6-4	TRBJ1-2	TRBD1	CASSATGAYGYTF	TGTGCCAGCAGCGCTACAGGGGCCTATGGCTACACCTTC
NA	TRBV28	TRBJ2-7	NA	CASSLPGLRFEQYF	TGTGCCAGCAGTTTACCAGGGCTCCGCTTCGAGCAGTACTTC
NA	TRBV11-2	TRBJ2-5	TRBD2	CASSLKLAGGPWETQYF	TGTGCCAGCAGCTTAAAACTAGCGGGAGGGCCTTGGGAGACCCAGTACTTC
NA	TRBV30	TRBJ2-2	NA	CAWTTFGAGELFF	TGTGCCTGGACTACCTTCGGTGCCGGGGAGCTGTTTTTT
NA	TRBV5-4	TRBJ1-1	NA	CASSLGGRGNTEAFF	TGTGCCAGCAGCTTAGGAGGGCGGGGGAACACTGAAGCTTTCTTT
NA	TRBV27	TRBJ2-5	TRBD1	CASSTIRGLGETQYF	TGTGCCAGCAGTACAATAAGGGGGCTCGGTGAGACCCAGTACTTC
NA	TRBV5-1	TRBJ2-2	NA	CASRHIAAGAYTGELFF	TGCGCCAGCAGACATATTGCTGCAGGGGCGTACACCGGGGAGCTGTTTTTT
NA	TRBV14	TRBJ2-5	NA	CASSPRPGSIETQYF	TGTGCCAGCAGCCCACGTCCGGGATCAATAGAGACCCAGTACTTC
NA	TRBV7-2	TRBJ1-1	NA	CASSLVPNTEAFF	TGTGCCAGCAGCTTAGTGCCGAACACTGAAGCTTTCTTT
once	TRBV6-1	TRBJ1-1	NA	CASSSPRGEAFF	TGTGCCAGCAGTTCTCCCAGAGGTGAAGCTTTCTTT
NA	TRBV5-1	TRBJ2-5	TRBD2	CASSFSGSGETQYF	TGCGCCAGCAGCTTTAGCGGGAGTGGGGAGACCCAGTACTTC
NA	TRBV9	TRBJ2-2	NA	CASSVGGTGELFF	TGTGCCAGCAGCGTGGGGGGAACCGGGGAGCTGTTTTTT
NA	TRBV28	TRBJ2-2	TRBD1	CASSLTGSRLFF	TGTGCCAGCAGTTTGACAGGGTCGAGACTGTTTTTT
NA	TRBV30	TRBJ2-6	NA	CASPGSGANVLTF	TGTGCCTCCCCGGGCTCTGGGGCCAACGTCCTGACTTTC
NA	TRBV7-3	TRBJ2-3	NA	CASSSIRADTQYF	TGTGCCAGCAGCTCCATTCGGGCAGATACGCAGTATTTT